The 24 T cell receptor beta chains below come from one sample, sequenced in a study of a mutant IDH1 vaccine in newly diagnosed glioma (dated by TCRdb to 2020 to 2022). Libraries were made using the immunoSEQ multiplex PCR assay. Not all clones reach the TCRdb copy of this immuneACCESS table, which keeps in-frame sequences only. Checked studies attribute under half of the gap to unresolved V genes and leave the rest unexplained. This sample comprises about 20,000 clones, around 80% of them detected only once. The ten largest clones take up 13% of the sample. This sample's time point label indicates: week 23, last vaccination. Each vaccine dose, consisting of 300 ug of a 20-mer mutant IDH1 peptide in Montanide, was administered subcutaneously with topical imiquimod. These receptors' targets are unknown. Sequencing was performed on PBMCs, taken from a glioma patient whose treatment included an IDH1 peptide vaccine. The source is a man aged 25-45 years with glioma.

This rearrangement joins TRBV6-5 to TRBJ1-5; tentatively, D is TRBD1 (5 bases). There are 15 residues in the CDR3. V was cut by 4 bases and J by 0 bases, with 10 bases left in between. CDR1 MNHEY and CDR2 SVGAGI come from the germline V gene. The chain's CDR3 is CASSFGDPSNQPQHF. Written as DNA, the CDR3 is TGTGCCAGCAGTTTCGGGGACCCTAGCAATCAGCCCCAGCATTTT.

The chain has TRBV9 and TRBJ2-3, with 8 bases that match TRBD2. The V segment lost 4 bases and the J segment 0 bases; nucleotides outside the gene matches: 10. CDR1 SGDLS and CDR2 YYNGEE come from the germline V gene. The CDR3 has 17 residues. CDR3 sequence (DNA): TGTGCCAGCAGCCCACCGACTAGCGCACCGAGCACAGATACGCAGTATTTT. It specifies CASSPPTSAPSTDTQYF.

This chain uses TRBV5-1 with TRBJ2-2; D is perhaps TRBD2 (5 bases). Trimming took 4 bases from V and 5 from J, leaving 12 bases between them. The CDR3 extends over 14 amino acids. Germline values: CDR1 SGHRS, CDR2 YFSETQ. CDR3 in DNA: TGCGCCAGCAGCCTCCCCGGGGTTACCGGGGAGCTGTTTTTT. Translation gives CASSLPGVTGELFF.

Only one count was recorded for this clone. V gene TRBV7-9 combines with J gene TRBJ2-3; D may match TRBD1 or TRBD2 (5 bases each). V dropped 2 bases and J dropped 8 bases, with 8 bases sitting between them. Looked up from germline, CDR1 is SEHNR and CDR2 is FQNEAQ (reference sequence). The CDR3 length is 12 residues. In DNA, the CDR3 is TGTGCCAGCAGCTTACGGGGCGGTACGCAGTATTTT. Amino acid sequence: CASSLRGGTQYF.

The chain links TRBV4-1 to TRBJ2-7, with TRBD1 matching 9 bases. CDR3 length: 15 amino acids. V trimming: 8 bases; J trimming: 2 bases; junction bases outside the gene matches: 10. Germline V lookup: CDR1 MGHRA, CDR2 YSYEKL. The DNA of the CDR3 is TGCGCCAGCGCCCACTCTGGGACAGGGCCCTACGAGCAGTACTTC. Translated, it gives CASAHSGTGPYEQYF.

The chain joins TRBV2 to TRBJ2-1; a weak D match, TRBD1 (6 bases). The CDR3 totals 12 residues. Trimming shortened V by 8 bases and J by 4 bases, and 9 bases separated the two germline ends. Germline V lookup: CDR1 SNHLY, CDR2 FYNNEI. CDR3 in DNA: TGTGCCAGCGGCAGGGGTTACAATGAGCAGTTCTTC. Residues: CASGRGYNEQFF.

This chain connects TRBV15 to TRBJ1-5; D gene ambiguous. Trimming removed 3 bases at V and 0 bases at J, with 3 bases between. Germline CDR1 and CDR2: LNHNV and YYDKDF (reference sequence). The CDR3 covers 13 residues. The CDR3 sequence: CATSSTSNQPQHF. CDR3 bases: TGTGCCACCAGCAGTACTAGCAATCAGCCCCAGCATTTT.

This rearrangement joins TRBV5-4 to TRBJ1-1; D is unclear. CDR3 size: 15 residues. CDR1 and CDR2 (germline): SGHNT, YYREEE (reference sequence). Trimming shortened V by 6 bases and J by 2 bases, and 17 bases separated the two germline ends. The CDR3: CASNSRNRANTEAFF. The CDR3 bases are TGTGCCAGCAACTCCCGGAACCGGGCCAACACTGAAGCTTTCTTT.

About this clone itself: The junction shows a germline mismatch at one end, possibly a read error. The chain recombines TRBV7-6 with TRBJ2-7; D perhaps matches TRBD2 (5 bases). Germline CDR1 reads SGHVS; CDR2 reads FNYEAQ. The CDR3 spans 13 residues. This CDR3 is CASSLGGAYGQYF. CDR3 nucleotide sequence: TGTGCCAGCAGCTTAGGGGGAGCCTACGGGCAGTACTTC.

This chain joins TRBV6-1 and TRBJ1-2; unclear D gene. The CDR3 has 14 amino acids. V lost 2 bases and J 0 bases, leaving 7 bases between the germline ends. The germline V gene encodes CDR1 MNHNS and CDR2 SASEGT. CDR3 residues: CASSEQATNYGYTF. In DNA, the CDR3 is TGTGCCAGCAGTGAACAGGCGACTAACTATGGCTACACCTTC.

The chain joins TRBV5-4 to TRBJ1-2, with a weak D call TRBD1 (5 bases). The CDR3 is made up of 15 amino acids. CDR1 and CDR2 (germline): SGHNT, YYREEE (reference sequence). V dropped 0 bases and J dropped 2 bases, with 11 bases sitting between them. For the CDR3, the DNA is TGTGCCAGCAGCTTGGAACCGGCAGGGAACTATGGCTACACCTTC. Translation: CASSLEPAGNYGYTF.

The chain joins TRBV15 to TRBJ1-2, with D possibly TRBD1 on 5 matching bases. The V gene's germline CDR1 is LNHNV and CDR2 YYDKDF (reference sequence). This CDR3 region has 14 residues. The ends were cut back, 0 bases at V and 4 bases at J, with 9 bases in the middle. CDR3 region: CATSREERGYGYTF. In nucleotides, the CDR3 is TGTGCCACCAGCAGAGAAGAAAGGGGCTATGGCTACACCTTC.

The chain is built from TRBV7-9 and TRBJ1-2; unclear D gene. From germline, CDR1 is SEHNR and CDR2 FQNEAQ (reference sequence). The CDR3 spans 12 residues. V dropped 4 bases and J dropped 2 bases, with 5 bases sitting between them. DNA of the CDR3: TGTGCCAGCAGCTCCGGCAACTATGGCTACACCTTC. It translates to CASSSGNYGYTF.

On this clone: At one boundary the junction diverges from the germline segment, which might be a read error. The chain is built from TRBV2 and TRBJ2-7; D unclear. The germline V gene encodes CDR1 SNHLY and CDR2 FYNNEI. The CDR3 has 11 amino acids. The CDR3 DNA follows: TGTGCCAGCAGAGAAGGGTACGAGCAGTACTTC. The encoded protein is CASREGYEQYF.

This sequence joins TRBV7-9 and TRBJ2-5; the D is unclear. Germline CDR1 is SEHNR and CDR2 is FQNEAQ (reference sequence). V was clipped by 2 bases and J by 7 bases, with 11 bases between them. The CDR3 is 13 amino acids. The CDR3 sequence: CASSLKVSGTQYF. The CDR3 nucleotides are TGTGCCAGCAGCTTAAAAGTTTCTGGGACCCAGTACTTC. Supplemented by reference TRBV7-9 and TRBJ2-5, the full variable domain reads DTGVSQNPRHKITKRGQNVTFRCDPISEHNRLYWYRQTLGQGPEFLTYFQNEAQLEKSRLLSDRFSAERPKGSFSTLEIQRTEQGDSAMYLCASSLKVSGTQYFGPGTRLLVL.

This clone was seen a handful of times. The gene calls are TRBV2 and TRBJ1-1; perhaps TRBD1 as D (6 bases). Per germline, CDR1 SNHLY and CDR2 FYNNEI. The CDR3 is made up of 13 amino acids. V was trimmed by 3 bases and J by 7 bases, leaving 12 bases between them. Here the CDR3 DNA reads TGTGCCAGCAGTGATTGGGCAGGGGATGAAGCTTTCTTT. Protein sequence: CASSDWAGDEAFF.

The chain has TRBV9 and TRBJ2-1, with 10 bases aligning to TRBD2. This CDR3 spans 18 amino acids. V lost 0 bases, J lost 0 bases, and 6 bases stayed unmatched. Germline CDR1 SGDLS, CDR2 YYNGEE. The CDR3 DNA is TGTGCCAGCAGCGTAGTTGGACTAGCGGCGAGCTCCTACAATGAGCAGTTCTTC. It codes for CASSVVGLAASSYNEQFF.

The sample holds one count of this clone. The CDR3 DNA reads TGTGCCAGCAGTTACGGGTCCGTCGCTGACCTGCAGTACTTC. This encodes CASSYGSVADLQYF. The chain has TRBV6-6 and TRBJ2-7; D not resolved. CDR1 and CDR2 (germline): MNHNY, SVGAGI (reference sequence). Trimming took off 2 bases at V and 9 bases at J, with 17 bases between the two ends. The CDR3 runs to 14 residues.

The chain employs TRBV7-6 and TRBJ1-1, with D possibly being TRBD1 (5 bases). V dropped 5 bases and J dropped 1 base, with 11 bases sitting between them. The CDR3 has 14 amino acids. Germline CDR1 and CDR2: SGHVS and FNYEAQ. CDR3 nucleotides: TGTGCCAGCAGCCCCCATGGGACGAACACTGAAGCTTTCTTT. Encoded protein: CASSPHGTNTEAFF.

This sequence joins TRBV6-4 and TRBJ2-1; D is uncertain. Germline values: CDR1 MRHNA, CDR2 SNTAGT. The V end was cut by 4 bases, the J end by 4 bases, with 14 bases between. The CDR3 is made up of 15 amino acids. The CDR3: CASSASGEPYNEQFF. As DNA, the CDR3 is TGTGCCAGCAGTGCTTCTGGGGAACCTTACAATGAGCAGTTCTTC.

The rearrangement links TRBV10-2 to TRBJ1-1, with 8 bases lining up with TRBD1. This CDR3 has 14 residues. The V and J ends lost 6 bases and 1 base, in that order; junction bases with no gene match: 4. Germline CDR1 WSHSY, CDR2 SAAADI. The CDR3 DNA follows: TGCGCCAGCAGCCCGGGACAGGCGAACACTGAAGCTTTCTTT. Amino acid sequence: CASSPGQANTEAFF.

This CDR3 reads CASSFRLDLNTEAFF. CDR3 DNA: TGTGCCAGCAGTTTCCGACTAGACCTGAACACTGAAGCTTTCTTT. This sequence joins TRBV7-6 and TRBJ1-1; D not resolved. Germline values: CDR1 SGHVS, CDR2 FNYEAQ. V was shortened by 6 bases and J by 0 bases, with 14 bases between the two germline ends. This CDR3 is built from 15 residues.

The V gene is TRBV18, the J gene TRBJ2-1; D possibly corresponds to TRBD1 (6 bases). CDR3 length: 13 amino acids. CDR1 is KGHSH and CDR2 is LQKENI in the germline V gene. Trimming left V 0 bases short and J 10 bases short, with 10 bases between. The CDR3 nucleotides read TGTGCCAGCTCACCACCGCAGGGGCCCGAGCAGTTCTTC. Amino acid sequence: CASSPPQGPEQFF.

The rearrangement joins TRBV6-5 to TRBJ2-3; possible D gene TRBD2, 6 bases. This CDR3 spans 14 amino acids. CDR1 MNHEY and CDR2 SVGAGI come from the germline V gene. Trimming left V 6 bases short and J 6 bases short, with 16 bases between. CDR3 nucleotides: TGTGCCAGCAGCCCATGGGGGGTCGCGGATACGCAGTATTTT. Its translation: CASSPWGVADTQYF.